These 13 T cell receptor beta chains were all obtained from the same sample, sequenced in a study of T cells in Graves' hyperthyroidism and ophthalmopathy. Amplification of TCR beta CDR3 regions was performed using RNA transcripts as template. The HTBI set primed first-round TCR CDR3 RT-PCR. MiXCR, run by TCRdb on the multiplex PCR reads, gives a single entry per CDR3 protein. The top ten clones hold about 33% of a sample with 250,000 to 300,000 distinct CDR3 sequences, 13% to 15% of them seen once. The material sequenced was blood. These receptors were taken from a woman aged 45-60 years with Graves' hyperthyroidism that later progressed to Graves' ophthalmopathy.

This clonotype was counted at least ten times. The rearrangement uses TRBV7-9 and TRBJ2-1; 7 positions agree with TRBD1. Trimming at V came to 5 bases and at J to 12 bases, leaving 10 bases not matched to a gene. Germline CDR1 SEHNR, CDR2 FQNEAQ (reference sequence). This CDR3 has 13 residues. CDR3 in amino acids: CASSRQGLLGQFF. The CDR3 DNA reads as TGTGCCAGCAGCCGACAGGGCCTGCTTGGGCAGTTCTTC.

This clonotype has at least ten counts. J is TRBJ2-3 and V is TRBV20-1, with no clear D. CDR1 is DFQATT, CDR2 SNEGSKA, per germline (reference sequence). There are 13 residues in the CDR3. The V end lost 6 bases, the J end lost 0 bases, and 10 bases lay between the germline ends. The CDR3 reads CSAQRSSTDTQYF. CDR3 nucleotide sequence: TGCAGTGCCCAGCGAAGTAGCACAGATACGCAGTATTTT.

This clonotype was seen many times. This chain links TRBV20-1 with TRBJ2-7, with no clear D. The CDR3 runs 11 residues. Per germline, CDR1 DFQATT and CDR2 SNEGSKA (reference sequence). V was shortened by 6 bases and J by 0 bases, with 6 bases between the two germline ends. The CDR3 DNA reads TGCAGTGCCCCGGACTCCTACGAGCAGTACTTC. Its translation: CSAPDSYEQYF.

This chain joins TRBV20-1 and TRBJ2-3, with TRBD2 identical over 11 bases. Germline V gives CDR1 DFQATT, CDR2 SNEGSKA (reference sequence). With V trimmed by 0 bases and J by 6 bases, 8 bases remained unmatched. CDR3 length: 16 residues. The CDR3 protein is CSARELLAGEMDTQYF. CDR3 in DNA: TGCAGTGCTAGAGAACTACTAGCGGGAGAGATGGATACGCAGTATTTT.

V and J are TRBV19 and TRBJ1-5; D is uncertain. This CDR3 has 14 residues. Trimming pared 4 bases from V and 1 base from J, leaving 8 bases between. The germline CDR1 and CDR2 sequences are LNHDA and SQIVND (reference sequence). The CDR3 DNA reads TGTGCCAGTAGTAGTCGCATGAGCAATCAGCCCCAGCATTTT. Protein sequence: CASSSRMSNQPQHF.

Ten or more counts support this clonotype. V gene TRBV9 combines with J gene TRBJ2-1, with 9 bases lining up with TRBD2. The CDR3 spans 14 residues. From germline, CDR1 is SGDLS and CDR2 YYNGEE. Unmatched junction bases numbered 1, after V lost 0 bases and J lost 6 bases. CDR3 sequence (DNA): TGTGCCAGCAGCGTAGGCGGGAGGGTCAATGAGCAGTTCTTC. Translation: CASSVGGRVNEQFF.

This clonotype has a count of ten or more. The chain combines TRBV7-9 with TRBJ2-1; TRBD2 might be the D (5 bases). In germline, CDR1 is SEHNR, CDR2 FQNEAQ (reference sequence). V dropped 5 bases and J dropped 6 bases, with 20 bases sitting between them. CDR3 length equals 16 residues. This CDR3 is CASSPPPGLRSNEQFF. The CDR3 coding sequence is TGTGCCAGCAGCCCACCCCCCGGACTGAGGAGCAATGAGCAGTTCTTC.

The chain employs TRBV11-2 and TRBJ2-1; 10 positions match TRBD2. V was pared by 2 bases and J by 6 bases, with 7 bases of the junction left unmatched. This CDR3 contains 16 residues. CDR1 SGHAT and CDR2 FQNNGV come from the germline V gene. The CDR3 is CASSLSPSGSSNEQFF. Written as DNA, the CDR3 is TGTGCCAGCAGCTTAAGTCCTAGCGGGAGCAGCAATGAGCAGTTCTTC.

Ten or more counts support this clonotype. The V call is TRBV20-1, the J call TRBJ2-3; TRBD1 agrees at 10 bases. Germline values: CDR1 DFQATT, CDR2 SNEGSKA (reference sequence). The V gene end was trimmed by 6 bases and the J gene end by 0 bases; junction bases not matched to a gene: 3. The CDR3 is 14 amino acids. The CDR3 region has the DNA TGCAGTGCCGAGGGACAGGGGAGCACAGATACGCAGTATTTT. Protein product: CSAEGQGSTDTQYF.

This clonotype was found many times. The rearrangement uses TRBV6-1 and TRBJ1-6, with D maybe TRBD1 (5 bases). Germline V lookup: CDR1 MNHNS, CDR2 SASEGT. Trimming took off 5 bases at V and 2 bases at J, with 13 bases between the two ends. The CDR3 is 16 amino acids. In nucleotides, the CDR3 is TGTGCCAGCAGTTACGCGGGGACTGCCTATAATTCACCCCTCCACTTT. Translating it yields CASSYAGTAYNSPLHF.

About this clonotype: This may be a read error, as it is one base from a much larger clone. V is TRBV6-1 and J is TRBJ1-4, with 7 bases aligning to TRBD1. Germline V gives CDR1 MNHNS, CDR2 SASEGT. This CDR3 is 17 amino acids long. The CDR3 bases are TGTACCAGCAGGCTCGATAGCCAAGGGGGCGAGAATGAAAAACTGTTTTTT. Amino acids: CTSRLDSQGGENEKLFF.

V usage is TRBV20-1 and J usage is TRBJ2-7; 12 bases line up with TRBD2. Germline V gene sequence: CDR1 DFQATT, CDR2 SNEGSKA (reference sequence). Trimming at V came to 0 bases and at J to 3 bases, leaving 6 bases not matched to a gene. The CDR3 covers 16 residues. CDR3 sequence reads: CSARDWLAGGNYEQYF. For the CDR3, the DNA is TGCAGTGCTAGAGATTGGCTAGCGGGAGGGAACTACGAGCAGTACTTC.

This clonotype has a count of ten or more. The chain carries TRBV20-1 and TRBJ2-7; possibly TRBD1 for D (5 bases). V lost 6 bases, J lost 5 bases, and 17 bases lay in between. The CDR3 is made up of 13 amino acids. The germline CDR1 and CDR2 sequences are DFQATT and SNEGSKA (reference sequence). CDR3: CSAPPTAWDEQYF. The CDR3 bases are TGCAGTGCCCCACCGACAGCCTGGGACGAGCAGTACTTC.